This TCR beta chain came from a study of blood T cell repertoires in COVID-19. Across the whole study: The cDNA or gDNA used as material had been derived from T cells, B-cell-depleted T cells, or PBMCs.

Looked up from germline, CDR1 is DFQATT and CDR2 is SNEGSKA (reference sequence). The CDR3 loop spans 13 amino acids. The V gene end was trimmed by 3 bases and the J gene end by 5 bases; junction bases not matched to a gene: 5. Produced via immunoSEQ multiplex PCR; TCRdb's table is partial and in-frame only. Here the sample spans about 140,000 clones, more than 60% being singletons. The receptor was derived from a woman aged 50 to 65 with active or convalescent COVID-19. The rearrangement uses TRBV20-1 and TRBJ1-1; 8 positions agree with TRBD1. Sequencing used peripheral blood. CDR3 in DNA: TGCAGTGCTAGTGGACAGGGAGGAACTGAAGCTTTCTTT. It translates to CSASGQGGTEAFF.